This T cell receptor beta chain was observed in a study of human T cells and chemical hapten exposure. TCRdb reanalysed the RACE reads using MiXCR and keeps one entry per CDR3 protein. This table holds around 60,000 distinct CDR3 sequences, around 7% found once. This clonotype was found many times. CDR1 and CDR2 from the germline V gene are LGHDT and YNNKEL (reference sequence). Trimming removed 1 base at V and 0 bases at J, with 12 bases between. The CDR3 length is 16 residues. The time point here: pre-sensitization, week 0. Treatment meaning: therapeutic diphenylcyclopropenone sensitization with weekly scalp DPC.

The chain carries TRBV3-1 and TRBJ1-1, with no clear D. Specimen: whole blood, collected in connection with sensitization to the hapten diphenylcyclopropenone (DPC). The clonotype was recovered from a woman aged 25-40 years with alopecia areata. Some clones in this sample may be carry-over from other donors' samples. CDR3 amino acids: CASSQGTAGLNTEAFF. The CDR3 DNA follows: TGTGCCAGCAGCCAAGGGACGGCGGGGTTGAACACTGAAGCTTTCTTT.